This section outlines one TCR beta chain sequence together with its context. These data are taken from a study of T-cell reconstitution after alpha-beta-depleted transplantation in children. The CDR3 is made up of 14 amino acids. The V end lost 6 bases, the J end lost 6 bases, and 18 bases lay between the germline ends. Unique molecular identifiers were incorporated during preparation of the TCRbeta library. TCRdb re-analysed the PCR reads in MiXCR, keeping a single row per CDR3 protein. The repertoire holds 350,000 to 400,000 distinct CDR3 sequences, with roughly 13% as singletons. The sample in question was PBMCs, obtained from the stem cell graft. This clonotype was sampled from a human donor who donated a stem cell graft to a child with Fanconi anemia. The chain uses TRBV12-3 or TRBV12-4 and TRBJ2-7; possible D gene TRBD2, 6 bases. The chain's CDR3 is CASSPTSGALEQYF. The CDR3 DNA reads as TGTGCCAGCAGCCCTACATCGGGAGCCCTCGAGCAGTACTTC.